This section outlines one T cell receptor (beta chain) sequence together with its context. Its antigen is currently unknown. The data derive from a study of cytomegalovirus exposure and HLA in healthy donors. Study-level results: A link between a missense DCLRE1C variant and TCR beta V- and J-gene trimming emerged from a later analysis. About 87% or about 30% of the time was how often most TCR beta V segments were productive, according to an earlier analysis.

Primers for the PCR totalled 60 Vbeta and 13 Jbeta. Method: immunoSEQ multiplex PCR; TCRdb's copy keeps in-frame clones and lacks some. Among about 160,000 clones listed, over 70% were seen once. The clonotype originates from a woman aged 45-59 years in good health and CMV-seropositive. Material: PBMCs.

This chain's CDR3 is CASQRSGGRRTDTQYF. The CDR3 bases are TGTGCCAGCCAAAGGTCGGGGGGGCGCAGGACAGATACGCAGTATTTT. The chain employs TRBV11-3 and TRBJ2-3; 8 bases match TRBD2. CDR3 length: 16 amino acids. J lost 3 bases, V lost 8 bases, and 13 bases had no gene match. Germline V CDR1 and CDR2: SGHNT, YENEEA.